This T cell receptor (beta chain) originates from a study of shared clonotypes between healthy human individuals (dated by TCRdb to 2018 to 2020). A note on the overall study: Three men and a couple of women, aged 18 to 49 years, made up the cohort. For each donor, CD4 naive and CD4 memory were each given three plates, CD8 naive was given two plates, and CD8 memory was given one plate. To estimate repertoire size and how much clonotypes are shared between individuals, the study performed deep sequencing of blood TCR repertoires from roughly five healthy adults. Different laboratories and diverse techniques were used to prepare libraries and sequence TCR repertoires, to increase sequencing depth and limit assay-specific biases. Leukapheresis yielded between about 0.8 and 8.9 billion PBMCs per donor. General study outcomes and caveats: Sampling was restricted to blood, and TCR repertoires in tissue are likely to differ from TCR repertoires in blood. About 4.5% of naive CD4, around 3.6% of naive CD8, 2.3% of memory CD4, and 0.4% of memory CD8 clonotypes were shared across four donors. Clonotypes shared by all four sorted-subset donors showed higher generation probabilities than non-shared clonotypes. Larger estimated clonotype richness was generally found for naive subsets than for memory subsets. Because the study included a small number of donors, the genetic and exposure-history diversity represented was limited. Rarefaction of sorted-subset datasets indicated incomplete sequencing despite the large sequencing depth. Based on pairwise subsampling, the degree of clonotype sharing among donors was expected to be affected by sequencing depth.

There are 16 amino acids in the CDR3, from cysteine to phenylalanine inclusive. Of all the DNA, just the CDR3 is kept, 48 bases in frame from base 1. The V end loses 4 bases and the J end loses 2 bases, and a stretch of 17 bases separates them. Reading the germline V gene (reference sequence) gives CDR1 LNHNV and CDR2 YYDKDF. Concerning this clone itself: Its antigen remains unidentified. No quality values exist for individual bases; no much larger clone is one base distant.

For the CD8 naive samples, CD45RO-negative cells were positively selected for CCR7, yielding a CD45RA+CCR7+ population from which TemRA cells were excluded. The donors were healthy, HIV-negative adults with no recently reported acute infections or vaccinations. All donors were Caucasian adults living in Nashville, Tennessee, USA. Blood was obtained by leukapheresis, after which PBMCs were separated by Ficoll-Histopaque density gradient centrifugation and cryopreserved in liquid nitrogen vapor phase. Analytical flow cytometry was used to check the purity and quantity of every magnetically sorted T cell population. Genomic DNA was isolated from each sorted fraction and quantified by UV absorbance on a Nanodrop 2000c. Using the deep immunoSEQ assay, multiplex PCR amplified TCR CDR3 regions from genomic DNA. For each cell subset, the extracted genomic DNA was distributed evenly across all wells of several immunoSEQ 96-well plates, and each plate served as one replicate. For sorted subsets, 150 to 250 ng genomic DNA, equal to about 30,000 T cell genomes, was loaded into each replicate PCR. Purified libraries were quantified with a Qubit 3.0 fluorometer, sized on a Bioanalyzer 2100, and re-quantified with the KAPA Library Quantification kit. Every immunoSEQ 96-well plate was sequenced on a dedicated single-read 150-cycle Illumina NextSeq 550 flow cell. Per the authors' processing: The immunoSEQ output contained only junctional sequences without quality scores, so filtering could not match that applied to full-length reads. Sequences were annotated with PyIR, a Python wrapper for IgBLAST v1.9, using IMGT germline references to assign V/J genes and CDR3. Any read was removed if the V/J assignment was weak (E-value above 1e-6), the CDR3 was missing, or the read contained stop codons, out-of-frame junctions, or ambiguous translated residues. A V3J clonotype was defined by an identical inferred V gene, J gene, and CDR3 amino acid sequence. Percentage overlap between repertoires was calculated by dividing the number of shared unique clonotypes by the size of the smaller repertoire. RTK rarefaction, the Chao1 estimator, and Recon v2.1 estimates of unobserved clonotypes were used to assess repertoire richness. Generation probabilities for all TCRbeta clonotypes obtained by the gDNA method from several donors were computed using OLGA. TCRdb limited this immuneACCESS table to in-frame rearrangements with V and J called. A share of clones is missing; checked studies link under half to unresolved V genes, and the rest is unexplained. V, J and clone size are those of that table, while D and trimming were read from the DNA. Across this sample there are around 2.1 million clones, with about 92% seen only once. The biggest ten clones account for more than 1.5% of the sample.

The sample comprised naive CD8+ T cells from PBMCs. The sample's cell subset or site label, decoded: CD45RA+CCR7+. The clonotype originates from a man younger than 35 in good health. Some clones in this sample may be carry-over from other donors' samples. The receptor chain draws on TRBV15 and TRBJ1-2; the D gene is perhaps TRBD1, on 5 matching bases. The sequenced DNA: TGTGCCACCAGCAATACAGGTACTTTATGGAACTATGGCTACACCTTC. Its amino acids are CATSNTGTLWNYGYTF. This CDR3, with the reference TRBV15 and TRBJ1-2 proteins standing in past its ends, gives the full variable domain DAMVIQNPRYQVTQFGKPVTLSCSQTLNHNVMYWYQQKSSQAPKLLFHYYDKDFNNEADTPDNFQSRRPNTSFCFLDIRSPGLGDTAMYLCATSNTGTLWNYGYTFGSGTRLTVV.